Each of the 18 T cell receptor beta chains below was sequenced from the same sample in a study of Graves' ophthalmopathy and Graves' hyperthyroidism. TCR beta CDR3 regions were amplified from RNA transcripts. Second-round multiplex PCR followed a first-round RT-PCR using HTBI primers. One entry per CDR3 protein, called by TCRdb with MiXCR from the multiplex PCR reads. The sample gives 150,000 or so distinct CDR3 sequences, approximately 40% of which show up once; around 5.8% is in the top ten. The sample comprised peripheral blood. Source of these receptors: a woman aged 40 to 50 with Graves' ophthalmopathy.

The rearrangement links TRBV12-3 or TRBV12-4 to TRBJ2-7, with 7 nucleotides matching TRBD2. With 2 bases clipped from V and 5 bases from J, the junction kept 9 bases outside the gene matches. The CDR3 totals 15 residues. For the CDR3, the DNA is TGTGCCAGCAGTTTAAAGTGGGCAGGGAGGGACGAGCAGTACTTC. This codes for CASSLKWAGRDEQYF.

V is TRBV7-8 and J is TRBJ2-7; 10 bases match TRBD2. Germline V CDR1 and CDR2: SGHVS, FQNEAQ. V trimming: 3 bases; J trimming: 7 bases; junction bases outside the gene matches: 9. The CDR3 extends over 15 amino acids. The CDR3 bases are TGTGCCAGCAGCTTCCGAGCGGGAGGGCCGAAAGAGCAGTACTTC. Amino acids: CASSFRAGGPKEQYF. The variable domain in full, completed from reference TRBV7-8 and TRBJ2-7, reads GAGVSQSPRYKVAKRGQDVALRCDPISGHVSLFWYQQALGQGPEFLTYFQNEAQLDKSGLPSDRFFAERPEGSVSTLKIQRTQQEDSAVYLCASSFRAGGPKEQYFGPGTRLTVT.

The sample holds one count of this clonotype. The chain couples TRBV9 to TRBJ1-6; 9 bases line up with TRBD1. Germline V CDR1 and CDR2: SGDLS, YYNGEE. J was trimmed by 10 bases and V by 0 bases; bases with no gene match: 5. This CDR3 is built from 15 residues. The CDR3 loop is CASSVGTGVQSPLHF. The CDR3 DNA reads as TGTGCCAGCAGCGTAGGGACAGGGGTTCAGTCACCCCTCCACTTT.

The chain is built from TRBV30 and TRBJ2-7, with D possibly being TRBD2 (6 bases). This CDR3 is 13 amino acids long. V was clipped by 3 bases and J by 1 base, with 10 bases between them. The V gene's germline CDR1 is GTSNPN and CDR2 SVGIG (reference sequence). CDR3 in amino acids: CAWRRDSSYEQYF. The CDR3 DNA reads TGTGCCTGGAGGCGGGACTCGTCCTACGAGCAGTACTTC.

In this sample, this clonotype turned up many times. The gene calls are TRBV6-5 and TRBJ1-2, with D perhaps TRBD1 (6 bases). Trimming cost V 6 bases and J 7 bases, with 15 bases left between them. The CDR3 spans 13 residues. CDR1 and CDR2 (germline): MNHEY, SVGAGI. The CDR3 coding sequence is TGTGCCAGCAGCAGGGACACCTCCTCTGGCTACACCTTC. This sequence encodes CASSRDTSSGYTF.

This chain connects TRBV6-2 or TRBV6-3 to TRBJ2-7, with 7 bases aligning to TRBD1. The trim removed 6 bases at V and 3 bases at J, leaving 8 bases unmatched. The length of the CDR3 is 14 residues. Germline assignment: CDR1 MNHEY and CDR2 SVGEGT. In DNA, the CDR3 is TGTGCCAGCAGACTGGGACAGAATATCTACGAGCAGTACTTC. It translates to CASRLGQNIYEQYF.

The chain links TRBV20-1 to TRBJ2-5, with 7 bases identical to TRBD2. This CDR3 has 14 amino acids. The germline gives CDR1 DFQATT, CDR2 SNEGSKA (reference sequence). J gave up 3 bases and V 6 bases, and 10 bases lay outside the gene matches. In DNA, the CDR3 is TGCAGTGCCCGCCCAGGGCTAGCGGAAGAGACCCAGTACTTC. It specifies CSARPGLAEETQYF.

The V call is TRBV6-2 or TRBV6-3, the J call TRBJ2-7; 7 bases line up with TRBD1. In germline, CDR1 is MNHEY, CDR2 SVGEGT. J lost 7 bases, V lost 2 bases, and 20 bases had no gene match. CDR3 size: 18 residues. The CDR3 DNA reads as TGTGCCAGCAGTTACACGAGTGACAGGGTAAACCGCGGTAGGGAGCAGTACTTC. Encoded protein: CASSYTSDRVNRGREQYF.

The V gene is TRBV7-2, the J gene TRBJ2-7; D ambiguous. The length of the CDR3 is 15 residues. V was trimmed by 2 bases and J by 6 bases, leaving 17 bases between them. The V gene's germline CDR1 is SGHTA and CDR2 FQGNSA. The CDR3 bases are TGTGCCAGCAGCTTATGGGTTGGAGTGGTGGGCGAGCAGTACTTC. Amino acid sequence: CASSLWVGVVGEQYF.

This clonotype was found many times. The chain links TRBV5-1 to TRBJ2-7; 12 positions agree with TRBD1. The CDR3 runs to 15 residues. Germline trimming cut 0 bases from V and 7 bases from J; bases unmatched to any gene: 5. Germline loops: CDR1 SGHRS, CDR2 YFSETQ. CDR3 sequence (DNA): TGCGCCAGCAGCTTGGAGGGACAGGGGGCGGGAGAGCAGTACTTC. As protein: CASSLEGQGAGEQYF.

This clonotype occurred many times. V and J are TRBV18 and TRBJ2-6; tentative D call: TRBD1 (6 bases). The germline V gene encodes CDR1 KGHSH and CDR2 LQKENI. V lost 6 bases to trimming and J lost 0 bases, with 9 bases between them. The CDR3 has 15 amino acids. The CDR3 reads CASSPDSSGANVLTF. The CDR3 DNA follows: TGTGCCAGCTCGCCGGACAGCTCTGGGGCCAACGTCCTGACTTTC.

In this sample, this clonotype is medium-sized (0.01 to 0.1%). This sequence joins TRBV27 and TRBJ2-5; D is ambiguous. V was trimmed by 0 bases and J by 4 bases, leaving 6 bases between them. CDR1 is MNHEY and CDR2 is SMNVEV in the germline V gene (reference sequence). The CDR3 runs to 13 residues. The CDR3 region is CASSLSFRETQYF. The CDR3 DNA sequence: TGTGCCAGCAGTTTATCATTCCGAGAGACCCAGTACTTC.

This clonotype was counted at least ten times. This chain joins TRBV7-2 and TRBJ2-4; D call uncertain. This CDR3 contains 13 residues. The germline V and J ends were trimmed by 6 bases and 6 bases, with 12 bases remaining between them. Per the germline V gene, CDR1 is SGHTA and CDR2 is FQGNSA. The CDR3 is CASSPPQSNIQYF. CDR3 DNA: TGTGCCAGCAGTCCCCCGCAGTCAAACATTCAGTACTTC.

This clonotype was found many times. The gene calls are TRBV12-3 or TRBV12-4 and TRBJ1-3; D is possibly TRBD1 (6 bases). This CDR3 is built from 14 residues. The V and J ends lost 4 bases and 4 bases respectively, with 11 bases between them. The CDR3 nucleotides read TGTGCCAGCAGTTCAGGGGTCTCCGGAAACACCATATATTTT. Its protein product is CASSSGVSGNTIYF.

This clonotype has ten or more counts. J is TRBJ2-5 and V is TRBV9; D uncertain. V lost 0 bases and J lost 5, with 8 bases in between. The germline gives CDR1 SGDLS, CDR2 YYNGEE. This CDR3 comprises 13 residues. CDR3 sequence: CASSVVSGETQYF. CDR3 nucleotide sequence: TGTGCCAGCAGCGTAGTGAGTGGGGAGACCCAGTACTTC. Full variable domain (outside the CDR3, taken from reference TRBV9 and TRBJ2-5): DSGVTQTPKHLITATGQRVTLRCSPRSGDLSVYWYQQSLDQGLQFLIQYYNGEERAKGNILERFSAQQFPDLHSELNLSSLELGDSALYFCASSVVSGETQYFGPGTRLLVL.

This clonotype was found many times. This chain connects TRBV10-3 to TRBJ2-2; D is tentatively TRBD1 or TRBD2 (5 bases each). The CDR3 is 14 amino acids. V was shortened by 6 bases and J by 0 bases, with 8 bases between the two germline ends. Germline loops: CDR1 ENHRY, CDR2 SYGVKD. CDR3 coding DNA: TGTGCCATCAGGAGGGACCCGAACACCGGGGAGCTGTTTTTT. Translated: CAIRRDPNTGELFF.

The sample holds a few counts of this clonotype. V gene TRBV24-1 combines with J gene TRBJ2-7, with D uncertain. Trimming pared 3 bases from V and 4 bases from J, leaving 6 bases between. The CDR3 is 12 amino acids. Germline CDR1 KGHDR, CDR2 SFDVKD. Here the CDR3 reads CATSDGRYEQYF. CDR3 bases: TGTGCCACCAGTGATGGACGGTACGAGCAGTACTTC.

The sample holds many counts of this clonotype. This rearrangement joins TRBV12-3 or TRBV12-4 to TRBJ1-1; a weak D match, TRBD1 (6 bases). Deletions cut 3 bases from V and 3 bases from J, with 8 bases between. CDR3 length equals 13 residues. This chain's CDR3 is CASSLEGDTEAFF. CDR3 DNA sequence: TGTGCCAGCAGTTTGGAGGGGGACACTGAAGCTTTCTTT.